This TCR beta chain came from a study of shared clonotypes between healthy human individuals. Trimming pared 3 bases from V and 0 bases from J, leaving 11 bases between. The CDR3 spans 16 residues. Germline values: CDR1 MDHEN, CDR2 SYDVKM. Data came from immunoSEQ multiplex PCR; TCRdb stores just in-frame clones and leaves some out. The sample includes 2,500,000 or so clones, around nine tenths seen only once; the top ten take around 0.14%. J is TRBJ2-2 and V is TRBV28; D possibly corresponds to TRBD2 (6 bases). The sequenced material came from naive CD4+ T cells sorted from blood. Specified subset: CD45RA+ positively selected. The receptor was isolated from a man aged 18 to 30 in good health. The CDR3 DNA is TGTGCCAGCAGTTTGGCGGGGCCTGCGAACACCGGGGAGCTGTTTTTT. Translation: CASSLAGPANTGELFF. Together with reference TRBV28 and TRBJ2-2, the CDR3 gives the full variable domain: DVKVTQSSRYLVKRTGEKVFLECVQDMDHENMFWYRQDPGLGLRLIYFSYDVKMKEKGDIPEGYSVSREKKERFSLILESASTNQTSMYLCASSLAGPANTGELFFGEGSRLTVL.